Listed below are T cell receptor beta chains from one sample, sequenced in a study of cytomegalovirus exposure and HLA in healthy donors. Only in-frame clones appear in the TCRdb table, and some are missing; sequencing was by immunoSEQ multiplex PCR. The sample holds about 140,000 clones, about three quarters seen once. Source material: PBMCs. The receptors were gathered from a woman aged 25 to 39 in good health and CMV-seronegative. Each CDR3 is given without its conserved first and last residue. The D gene is left open where the match is weak.

>TRBJ2-5|TRBV6-5|TRBD2
ASRRGGGETQY
>TRBJ2-6|TRBV5-4|TRBD1
ASSLVGQGAGANVLT
>TRBJ1-5|TRBV6-5|NA
ASSPAGDQPQH
>TRBJ1-3|TRBV6-5|NA
ASSPTDSGNTIY
>TRBJ1-2|TRBV30|NA
AWSVKGFYGYT
>TRBJ2-7|TRBV7-3|TRBD1
ASSLSGTGAYEQY
>TRBJ2-2|TRBV6-1|NA
ASSDRGGNTGELF
>TRBJ2-6|TRBV9|NA
ASGGRDLGTGANVLT
>TRBJ2-1|TRBV7-2|NA
ASSLELDSYNEQF
>TRBJ2-7|TRBV5-6|NA
ASSLGRRLDYEQY
>TRBJ2-3|TRBV6-6|NA
ASSYSDTSTDTQY
>TRBJ2-7|TRBV10-3|NA
AISESGTNYEQY
>TRBJ1-2|TRBV19|TRBD1
ASSIGGGVANYGYT
>TRBJ1-4|TRBV19|TRBD1
ASSITSGQVNEKLF
>TRBJ1-1|TRBV6-5|NA
ASSLVGGGTEAF
>TRBJ1-2|TRBV4-3|NA
AGSQESRGGYGYT
>TRBJ2-1|TRBV5-4|NA
ASSLSSDEQF
>TRBJ2-7|TRBV5-6|TRBD1
ASSFGTGFHEQY